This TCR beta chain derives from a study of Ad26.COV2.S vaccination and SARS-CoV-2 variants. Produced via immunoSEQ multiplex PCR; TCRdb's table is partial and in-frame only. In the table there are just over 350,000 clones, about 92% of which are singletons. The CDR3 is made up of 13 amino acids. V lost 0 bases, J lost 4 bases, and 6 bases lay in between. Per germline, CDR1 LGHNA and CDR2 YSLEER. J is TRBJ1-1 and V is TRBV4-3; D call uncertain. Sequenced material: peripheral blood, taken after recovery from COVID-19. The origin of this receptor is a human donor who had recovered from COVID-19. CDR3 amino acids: CASSQDFPTEAFF. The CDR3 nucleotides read TGCGCCAGCAGCCAAGACTTTCCCACTGAAGCTTTCTTT.